Below, 10 T cell receptor beta chains from the same sample are listed, as sequenced in a study of blood T cell repertoires in COVID-19. Produced via immunoSEQ multiplex PCR; TCRdb's table is partial and in-frame only. This table holds 150,000 to 200,000 clones, 65% to 80% found once. Sequencing was performed on PBMCs or T cells enriched from blood (not recorded which). These receptor sequences come from a woman between 50 and 59 years old with acute COVID-19.

CDR3 region: CASSLEVADEQYV. As DNA, the CDR3 is TGTGCCAGCAGCTTAGAGGTAGCTGACGAGCAGTACGTC. The chain has TRBV11-2 and TRBJ2-7; D is unclear. Germline V gene data show CDR1 as SGHAT and CDR2 as FQNNGV. CDR3 length: 13 amino acids. Trimming removed 0 bases at V and 5 bases at J, with 8 bases between.

The chain links TRBV19 to TRBJ1-2, with D perhaps TRBD1 (6 bases). V lost 0 bases, J lost 7 bases, and 12 bases lay in between. This CDR3 contains 14 residues. CDR1 is LNHDA, CDR2 SQIVND, per germline (reference sequence). In DNA, the CDR3 is TGTGCCAGTAGTATAGATAAAGGGGGTGCTGGCTACACCTTC. As protein: CASSIDKGGAGYTF.

This clone has just one count. The chain uses TRBV18 and TRBJ1-1, with TRBD1 as a possible D gene (5 bases). In germline, CDR1 is KGHSH, CDR2 LQKENI. The CDR3 is 14 amino acids. The V end was cut by 5 bases, the J end by 1 base, with 11 bases between. DNA of the CDR3: TGTGCCAGCTCAGCGGGACGGCAGAACACTGAAGCTTTCTTT. Its protein is CASSAGRQNTEAFF. Variable domain in full (rest from reference TRBV18 and TRBJ1-1): NAGVMQNPRHLVRRRGQEARLRCSPMKGHSHVYWYRQLPEEGLKFMVYLQKENIIDESGMPKERFSAEFPKEGPSILRIQQVVRGDSAAYFCASSAGRQNTEAFFGQGTRLTVV.

This chain links TRBV7-6 with TRBJ1-3; D is perhaps TRBD1 (6 bases). Trimming left V 5 bases short and J 0 bases short, with 17 bases between. The germline V gene has CDR1 SGHVS and CDR2 FNYEAQ. The length of the CDR3 is 17 residues. The CDR3 here is CASSRAGGAISGNTIYF. CDR3 in DNA: TGTGCCAGCAGCCGTGCGGGGGGGGCGATCTCTGGAAACACCATATATTTT.

The chain uses TRBV19 and TRBJ2-3; no reliable D call. CDR1 LNHDA and CDR2 SQIVND come from the germline V gene (reference sequence). V lost 3 bases and J lost 0, with 10 bases in between. This CDR3 contains 15 residues. CDR3 in DNA: TGTGCCAGTAGTATCCAGTCTTCTAGCACAGATACGCAGTATTTT. Amino acids: CASSIQSSSTDTQYF.

This chain links TRBV13 with TRBJ1-1; D unclear. The CDR3 loop spans 12 amino acids. The ends were cut back, 2 bases at V and 4 bases at J, with 5 bases in the middle. Germline V gives CDR1 PRHDT, CDR2 FYEKMQ (reference sequence). The chain's CDR3 is CASSLRFTEAFF. The DNA for the CDR3 is TGTGCCAGCAGCTTACGGTTCACTGAAGCTTTCTTT.

The chain employs TRBV7-3 and TRBJ2-5, with 9 bases aligning to TRBD2. Germline CDR1 and CDR2: SGHTA and FQGTGA. The trim removed 5 bases at V and 5 bases at J, leaving 6 bases unmatched. This CDR3 comprises 14 residues. The CDR3 bases are TGTGCCAGCAGCGTTAGCGGGGGCGGGGAGACCCAGTACTTC. Translated: CASSVSGGGETQYF.

This chain connects TRBV19 to TRBJ2-2; D possibly corresponds to TRBD1 (6 bases). Trimming cost V 10 bases and J 6 bases, with 12 bases left between them. This CDR3 region has 12 residues. Germline CDR1 is LNHDA and CDR2 is SQIVND (reference sequence). The CDR3 DNA reads as TGTGCCACCCACAGGGCGGCCGGGGAGCTGTTTTTT. This sequence encodes CATHRAAGELFF.

The V gene is TRBV19, the J gene TRBJ1-4, with TRBD1 as a possible D gene (6 bases). Trimming took off 7 bases at V and 2 bases at J, with 11 bases between the two ends. Per germline, CDR1 LNHDA and CDR2 SQIVND (reference sequence). CDR3 size: 14 residues. The CDR3 loop reads CASTYTGTNEKLFF. DNA of the CDR3: TGTGCCAGTACCTATACAGGGACTAATGAAAAACTGTTTTTT. Combining the CDR3 with reference TRBV19 and TRBJ1-4 gives the whole variable domain DGGITQSPKYLFRKEGQNVTLSCEQNLNHDAMYWYRQDPGQGLRLIYYSQIVNDFQKGDIAEGYSVSREKKESFPLTVTSAQKNPTAFYLCASTYTGTNEKLFFGSGTQLSVL.

This clone was seen more than once but under ten times. This chain connects TRBV2 to TRBJ2-3; 10 bases map to TRBD1. The CDR3 is 15 residues long. In germline, CDR1 is SNHLY, CDR2 FYNNEI. V trimming: 6 bases; J trimming: 4 bases; junction bases outside the gene matches: 7. CDR3 protein: CASRLDRGTADTQYF. CDR3 bases: TGTGCCAGCAGGCTGGACAGGGGGACCGCAGATACGCAGTATTTT.